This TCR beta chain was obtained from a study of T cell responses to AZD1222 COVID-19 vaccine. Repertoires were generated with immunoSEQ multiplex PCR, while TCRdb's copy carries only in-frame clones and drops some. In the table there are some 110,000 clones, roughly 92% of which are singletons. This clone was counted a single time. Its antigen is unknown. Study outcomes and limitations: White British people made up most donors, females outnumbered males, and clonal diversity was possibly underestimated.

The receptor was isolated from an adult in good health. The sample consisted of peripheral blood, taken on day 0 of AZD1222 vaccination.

In DNA, the CDR3 is TGTGCTAGTGGTTTGGGGCGGGACAGGTTCGGTGGCTACACCTTC. The encoded protein is CASGLGRDRFGGYTF. The chain links TRBV12-5 to TRBJ1-2, with TRBD1 matching 8 bases. This CDR3 contains 15 residues. Germline CDR1 is LGHNT and CDR2 is FRNRAP. Trimming cost V 1 base and J 7 bases; bases outside gene matches: 8.